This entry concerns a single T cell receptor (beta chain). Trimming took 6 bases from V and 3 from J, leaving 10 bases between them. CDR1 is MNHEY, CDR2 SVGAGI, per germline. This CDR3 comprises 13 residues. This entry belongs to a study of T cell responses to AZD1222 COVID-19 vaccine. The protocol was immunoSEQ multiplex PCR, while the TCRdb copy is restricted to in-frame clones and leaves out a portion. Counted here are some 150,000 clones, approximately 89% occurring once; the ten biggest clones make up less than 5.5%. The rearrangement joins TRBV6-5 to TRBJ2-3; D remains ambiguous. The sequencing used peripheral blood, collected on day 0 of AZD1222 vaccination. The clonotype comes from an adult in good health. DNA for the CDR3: TGTGCCAGCAGCCAAGTCTTGACAGATACGCAGTATTTT. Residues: CASSQVLTDTQYF.